Described below is a single T cell receptor beta chain sequence and its context. This clonotype was detected ten times or more. It has no known antigen specificity. The input lacks base qualities; no much larger clone sits a single base away. Full-length TCR variable regions were amplified by 5' RACE PCR with constant-region reverse primers, and semi-nested PCR with Nested Universal Primer A was subsequently performed. Using the ReliaPrep RNA Cell Miniprep System, total RNA was extracted, and the SMARTer RACE 5'/3' Kit was then used to reverse transcribe the RNA into 5'RACE-ready cDNA. Full-length TCR alpha and beta libraries were barcoded with multiplex adaptors and sequenced on an Illumina MiSeq. In the paper's pipeline: For each of nine subset-tissue groups, sequencing data from the five patients were pooled, and the groups were compared by unsupervised clustering of TCR gene usage. Repertoire similarity was calculated with the Morisita-Horn index, weighting shared sequences by their contribution to each repertoire. TCRdb took the public reads, trimmed them with fastp at Q25, ran MiXCR for clone calling and kept in-frame beta chains. Duplicate CDR3 protein sequences are folded into a single record with the most common DNA and genes. For this entry, the V and J calls and clone size follow TCRdb and not the study's own pipeline. Here the sample has some 62,000 distinct CDR3 sequences; approximately 29% occur a single time. Clones ranked in the top ten supply 2% to 2.5% of the sample.

These data belong to a study (dated by TCRdb to between 2015 and 2016). Concerning the study at large: Whether tumor-infiltrating Tregs in breast cancer are recruited from blood Tregs or converted in situ from other CD4+ T cell subsets was tested. The paper's findings and limits, for the study overall: The TCR gene usage of tumor memory CD4+ T cells clustered together with blood and lymph node memory CD4+ cells and with lymph node naive CD4+ cells. The validation in the larger cohort was limited to a single TCR beta V-J rearrangement instead of whole repertoires. The greatest overlap of tumor-infiltrating Treg TCR alpha and beta sequences was observed with tumor naive CD4+ T cells, followed by blood naive CD4+ T cells.

To purify naive CD4+ T cells, the Miltenyi Naive CD4+ T Cell Isolation kit was used, and CD25 microbeads served to deplete Tregs. Tregs, naive and memory CD4+ T cells from tumor, blood and ipsilateral draining lymph nodes of a handful of breast cancer patients underwent full-length TCR alpha and beta sequencing. Tumor tissue and lymph nodes from ipsilateral axillary dissection were perfused with PBS, minced and digested with collagenase I and hyaluronidase. A purity exceeding 90% was confirmed by FACS for the sorted cell populations. The cysteine opens and the phenylalanine closes a CDR3 of 16 amino acids. CDR3 DNA only is kept here, 48 bases in frame from base 1. The germline V gene (reference sequence) sets CDR1 to DFQATT and CDR2 to SNEGSKA. V is trimmed back by 4 bases and J by 7 bases, and the junction contains 15 bases that no gene match accounts for.

This sequence originates from a female donor with breast cancer. The chain uses TRBV20-1 and TRBJ1-5; 8 nucleotides in the junction match TRBD1. Sequencing was done on a sample of tumor-infiltrating naive CD4+ T cells sorted from the breast tumor. The cell subset or site label of this sample denotes: naive CD4+ T cells, CD4+CD45RA+CD25-. Read as DNA, the sequence is TGCAGTGCTATAAGATCCGGACAGGGTGGTAACCAGCCCCAGCATTTT. This sequence encodes CSAIRSGQGGNQPQHF.